This passage covers 23 T cell receptor beta chains from one sample sequenced in a study of T cell responses to AZD1222 COVID-19 vaccine. Generated by immunoSEQ multiplex PCR, the TCRdb table keeps only in-frame clones and is missing some. The profile shows around 160,000 clones, roughly 92% of them singletons. The sample consisted of peripheral blood, taken 28 days after the second AZD1222 dose. The receptors shown here come from an adult who received the AZD1222 COVID-19 vaccine.

The rearrangement joins TRBV30 to TRBJ1-5, with D perhaps TRBD1 (5 bases). CDR1 and CDR2 from the germline V gene are GTSNPN and SVGIG (reference sequence). This CDR3 has 16 amino acids. Between the trimmed V and J ends, which lost 0 bases and 1 base, there was a span of 13 bases. As DNA, the CDR3 is TGTGCCTGGAGTGTGCGGGGGGAACCGAGCAATCAGCCCCAGCATTTT. The encoded protein is CAWSVRGEPSNQPQHF.

This clone was observed a handful of times. The V and J genes are TRBV7-2 and TRBJ1-6, with a weak D call TRBD1 (5 bases). Trimming removed 5 bases at V and 7 bases at J, with 15 bases between. Per germline, CDR1 SGHTA and CDR2 FQGNSA. The CDR3 is 15 amino acids. The CDR3 is CASSPTRDLNSPLHF. In DNA, the CDR3 is TGTGCCAGCAGCCCGACTCGGGACCTAAATTCACCCCTCCACTTT. The complete variable domain, with remaining parts taken from reference TRBV7-2 and TRBJ1-6, reads GAGVSQSPSNKVTEKGKDVELRCDPISGHTALYWYRQSLGQGLEFLIYFQGNSAPDKSGLPSDRFSAERTGGSVSTLTIQRTQQEDSAVYLCASSPTRDLNSPLHFGNGTRLTVT.

The V and J genes are TRBV7-6 and TRBJ2-5, with 13 bases lining up with TRBD2. The CDR3 has 16 residues. Germline CDR1 SGHVS, CDR2 FNYEAQ. Losses at the gene ends were 2 bases for V and 2 bases for J; bases not matched to a gene: 2. The DNA for the CDR3 is TGTGCCAGCAGCTTAAGGACTAGCGGGAGTCAAGAGACCCAGTACTTC. This gives the protein CASSLRTSGSQETQYF.

The chain joins TRBV7-2 to TRBJ1-1; the D gene is possibly TRBD1 (6 bases). CDR1 is SGHTA, CDR2 FQGNSA, per germline. With 4 bases removed from V and 10 bases from J, the gap between germline ends came to 13 bases. The CDR3 covers 12 residues. CDR3 region: CASSSSGVGAFF. The CDR3 region has the DNA TGTGCCAGCAGCTCCTCAGGGGTGGGAGCTTTCTTT.

The V and J genes are TRBV5-1 and TRBJ2-7, with a possible D match to TRBD1 (6 bases). V was cut by 3 bases and J by 6 bases, with 16 bases left in between. Germline V gives CDR1 SGHRS, CDR2 YFSETQ. This CDR3 has 14 amino acids. CDR3 sequence (DNA): TGCGCCAGCAGCTCGGGACAAGGTGGCAGCGAGCAGTACTTC. Protein: CASSSGQGGSEQYF. The variable domain in full, completed from reference TRBV5-1 and TRBJ2-7, reads KAGVTQTPRYLIKTRGQQVTLSCSPISGHRSVSWYQQTPGQGLQFLFEYFSETQRNKGNFPGRFSGRQFSNSRSEMNVSTLELGDSALYLCASSSGQGGSEQYFGPGTRLTVT.

The J gene is TRBJ2-1, the V gene TRBV6-5, with TRBD2 matching 14 bases. Germline CDR1 reads MNHEY; CDR2 reads SVGAGI. V trimming: 6 bases; J trimming: 8 bases; junction bases outside the gene matches: 3. This CDR3 is built from 14 residues. This CDR3 reads CASRGTSGRDEQFF. DNA of the CDR3: TGTGCCAGCAGGGGGACTAGCGGGAGAGATGAGCAGTTCTTC.

The V call is TRBV6-1, the J call TRBJ2-6; D call uncertain. Trimming left V 3 bases short and J 1 base short, with 7 bases between. The CDR3 loop spans 15 amino acids. CDR1 and CDR2 (germline): MNHNS, SASEGT. CDR3 DNA: TGTGCCAGCAGTGATGTGTTTTCTGGGGCCAACGTCCTGACTTTC. Its translation: CASSDVFSGANVLTF.

The chain couples TRBV3-1 (or the pseudogene TRBV3-2) to TRBJ2-7; the D gene is possibly TRBD2 (5 bases). Trimming removed 4 bases at V and 5 bases at J, with 12 bases between. The V gene's germline CDR1 is LGHDT and CDR2 YNNKEL (reference sequence). The CDR3 is made up of 13 amino acids. CDR3 in amino acids: CASSRREEDEQYF. The CDR3 DNA reads TGTGCCAGCAGCCGTAGAGAGGAGGACGAGCAGTACTTC.

The V gene is TRBV29-1, the J gene TRBJ1-1, with TRBD1 matching over 8 bases. V shed 3 bases, J shed 5 bases, and the junction held 8 bases outside the gene matches. Germline values: CDR1 SQVTM, CDR2 ANQGSEA. This CDR3 has 14 residues. CDR3 nucleotides: TGCAGCGTTGAGAAAGTACAGGGGGATACTGAAGCTTTCTTT. The encoded protein is CSVEKVQGDTEAFF.

The DNA of the CDR3 is TGCGCCAGCAGCTTGGTATGGGGGTCACGAAATAGTAACTATGGCTACACCTTC. Residues: CASSLVWGSRNSNYGYTF. The rearrangement joins TRBV5-1 to TRBJ1-2; D might be TRBD1 (5 bases). Trimming cost V 0 bases and J 1 base, with 19 bases left between them. CDR3 length equals 18 residues. Germline V gene data show CDR1 as SGHRS and CDR2 as YFSETQ.

This chain joins TRBV14 and TRBJ1-1; D possibly corresponds to TRBD1 (5 bases). Trimming removed 4 bases at V and 5 bases at J, with 20 bases between. The germline V gene has CDR1 SGHDN and CDR2 FVKESK. The CDR3 is 16 amino acids. The DNA for the CDR3 is TGTGCCAGCAGCCCCGTCCGGGCAGCCTGGGGGACTGAAGCTTTCTTT. Translation: CASSPVRAAWGTEAFF.

V usage is TRBV6-5 and J usage is TRBJ1-2; D remains ambiguous. The germline V and J ends were trimmed by 10 bases and 2 bases, with 14 bases remaining between them. This CDR3 region has 13 residues. Germline CDR1 is MNHEY and CDR2 is SVGAGI. DNA of the CDR3: TGTGCCACCGCACCAACTGTCAACTATGGCTACACCTTC. This sequence encodes CATAPTVNYGYTF.

As DNA, the CDR3 is TGTGCCAGCAGTTACTTTCCGGGACAGGGAATACCTGGCTACACCTTC. Its translation: CASSYFPGQGIPGYTF. The rearrangement uses TRBV6-2 or TRBV6-3 and TRBJ1-2; 9 positions agree with TRBD1. The germline V gene encodes CDR1 MNHEY and CDR2 SVGEGT. The V and J ends lost 1 base and 7 bases, in that order; junction bases with no gene match: 10. The CDR3 has 16 residues.

The chain joins TRBV19 to TRBJ1-5; maybe TRBD1 (6 bases). V lost 1 base and J 1 base, leaving 8 bases between the germline ends. Germline CDR1 is LNHDA and CDR2 is SQIVND (reference sequence). The CDR3 is 15 residues long. The CDR3 nucleotides are TGTGCCAGTAGTATAGCCGGACAGAGCAATCAGCCCCAGCATTTT. Amino acids: CASSIAGQSNQPQHF. The full variable domain, in which reference TRBV19 and TRBJ1-5 provide the parts outside the CDR3, is DGGITQSPKYLFRKEGQNVTLSCEQNLNHDAMYWYRQDPGQGLRLIYYSQIVNDFQKGDIAEGYSVSREKKESFPLTVTSAQKNPTAFYLCASSIAGQSNQPQHFGDGTRLSIL.

This clone was seen more than once but under ten times. The CDR3 sequence: CASSIAGVDNEQFF. The CDR3 DNA sequence: TGTGCCAGTAGTATTGCGGGAGTCGACAATGAGCAGTTCTTC. V usage is TRBV19 and J usage is TRBJ2-1; 7 nucleotides agree with TRBD2. Germline-derived CDR1 and CDR2 are LNHDA and SQIVND (reference sequence). The CDR3 totals 14 residues. Losses at the gene ends were 3 bases for V and 5 bases for J; bases not matched to a gene: 4.

The chain couples TRBV4-1 to TRBJ2-1; D gene ambiguous. Germline V gene lookup returns CDR1 MGHRA and CDR2 YSYEKL. V dropped 3 bases and J dropped 4 bases, with 13 bases sitting between them. The CDR3 spans 15 residues. CDR3 amino acids: CASSQTLDLYNEQFF. Written as DNA, the CDR3 is TGCGCCAGCAGCCAGACCCTAGACTTATACAATGAGCAGTTCTTC.

This sequence joins TRBV11-2 and TRBJ1-6; possible D gene TRBD1, 5 bases. Trimming stripped 4 bases from V and 8 bases from J, with 27 bases between. CDR3 size: 19 residues. Germline-derived CDR1 and CDR2 are SGHAT and FQNNGV. As DNA, the CDR3 is TGTGCCAGCAGCTCCTTGGGACTTCGACGGATAAGAGGTCATTCACCCCTCCACTTT. This gives the protein CASSSLGLRRIRGHSPLHF. Complete variable domain (other parts from reference TRBV11-2 and TRBJ1-6): EAGVAQSPRYKIIEKRQSVAFWCNPISGHATLYWYQQILGQGPKLLIQFQNNGVVDDSQLPKDRFSAERLKGVDSTLKIQPAKLEDSAVYLCASSSLGLRRIRGHSPLHFGNGTRLTVT.

The chain recombines TRBV7-9 with TRBJ1-4, with TRBD1 identical over 7 bases. J was trimmed by 2 bases and V by 5 bases; bases with no gene match: 5. The CDR3 is made up of 15 amino acids. The germline V gene encodes CDR1 SEHNR and CDR2 FQNEAQ (reference sequence). The CDR3 region has the DNA TGTGCCAGCAGCAGCGGGACAGCCACTAATGAAAAACTGTTTTTT. Translated, it gives CASSSGTATNEKLFF.

The CDR3 DNA reads as TGTGCCAGCACGGCCGAGGGACAAAGCAATCAGCCCCAGCATTTT. This sequence encodes CASTAEGQSNQPQHF. This chain uses TRBV27 with TRBJ1-5, with a tentative D call TRBD1 (6 bases). CDR3 size: 15 residues. Germline-derived CDR1 and CDR2 are MNHEY and SMNVEV (reference sequence). Trimming left V 7 bases short and J 1 base short, with 14 bases between.

This chain links TRBV18 with TRBJ1-1; TRBD1 matches at 11 bases. The CDR3 runs to 15 residues. Germline CDR1 reads KGHSH; CDR2 reads LQKENI. J gave up 2 bases and V 4 bases, and 3 bases lay outside the gene matches. The CDR3 DNA reads as TGTGCCAGCTCACTGGGGACAGGGGGAAACACTGAAGCTTTCTTT. Encoded protein: CASSLGTGGNTEAFF. Full variable domain (outside the CDR3, taken from reference TRBV18 and TRBJ1-1): NAGVMQNPRHLVRRRGQEARLRCSPMKGHSHVYWYRQLPEEGLKFMVYLQKENIIDESGMPKERFSAEFPKEGPSILRIQQVVRGDSAAYFCASSLGTGGNTEAFFGQGTRLTVV.

The chain combines TRBV5-6 with TRBJ1-1, with 8 bases matching TRBD1. CDR3 length: 14 amino acids. J gave up 5 bases and V 2 bases, and 5 bases lay outside the gene matches. Germline loops: CDR1 SGHDT, CDR2 YYEEEE. The CDR3 nucleotides are TGTGCCAGCAGCTTCGGACAGGGTTGGACTGAAGCTTTCTTT. As protein: CASSFGQGWTEAFF.

This chain joins TRBV29-1 and TRBJ2-1; D may be TRBD1 or TRBD2 (5 bases each). Trimming stripped 4 bases from V and 7 bases from J, with 14 bases between. The CDR3 is 13 residues long. CDR1 and CDR2 (germline): SQVTM, ANQGSEA. This chain's CDR3 is CSVAEGLENEQFF. In nucleotides, the CDR3 is TGCAGCGTTGCTGAGGGGTTAGAAAATGAGCAGTTCTTC.

The J gene is TRBJ2-1, the V gene TRBV15; D gene uncertain. CDR1 LNHNV and CDR2 YYDKDF come from the germline V gene (reference sequence). V lost 0 bases and J lost 13, with 10 bases in between. This CDR3 is 12 amino acids long. This CDR3 reads CATSREIAPQFF. As DNA, the CDR3 is TGTGCCACCAGCAGAGAAATAGCCCCCCAGTTCTTC.